The 25 T cell receptor beta chains reported below all come from one sample, sequenced in a study of blood T cell repertoires in COVID-19. Produced via immunoSEQ multiplex PCR; TCRdb's table is partial and in-frame only. The data show about 220,000 clones, around nine tenths seen once. Sequenced material: peripheral blood. The receptors derive from a man between 35 and 55 years old with acute or convalescent COVID-19.

V usage is TRBV27 and J usage is TRBJ2-6; 9 bases match TRBD1. Germline lookup yields CDR1 MNHEY and CDR2 SMNVEV (reference sequence). V was pared by 6 bases and J by 4 bases, with 10 bases of the junction left unmatched. CDR3 length: 17 amino acids. CDR3 DNA sequence: TGTGCCAGCAGCCTGGACAGGGGCGCGGCCGGGGCCAACGTCCTGACTTTC. It specifies CASSLDRGAAGANVLTF. Full variable domain (outside the CDR3, taken from reference TRBV27 and TRBJ2-6): EAQVTQNPRYLITVTGKKLTVTCSQNMNHEYMSWYRQDPGLGLRQIYYSMNVEVTDKGDVPEGYKVSRKEKRNFPLILESPSPNQTSLYFCASSLDRGAAGANVLTFGAGSRLTVL.

The V call is TRBV19, the J call TRBJ2-3, with D maybe TRBD1 (6 bases). This CDR3 is 15 amino acids long. The V end was cut by 3 bases, the J end by 6 bases, with 16 bases between. Germline CDR1 reads LNHDA; CDR2 reads SQIVND (reference sequence). DNA for the CDR3: TGTGCCAGTAGTATTTTGCTGGGGGCGGAGGATACGCAGTATTTT. Its translation: CASSILLGAEDTQYF.

The chain joins TRBV6-2 or TRBV6-3 to TRBJ2-3; possibly TRBD2 for D (6 bases). V was pared by 4 bases and J by 1 base, with 30 bases between. The CDR3 totals 21 residues. CDR1 and CDR2 from the germline V gene are MNHEY and SVGEGT. CDR3 amino acids: CASSSLVGRGGSGLRTDTQYF. As DNA, the CDR3 is TGTGCCAGCAGTTCACTGGTAGGCCGGGGTGGATCGGGACTCCGCACAGATACGCAGTATTTT.

CDR3 nucleotides: TGTGCCATCAGTGAGGGAGCAGCGGGAGGGGGAGCGCAGTATTTT. Its protein product is CAISEGAAGGGAQYF. This chain links TRBV10-3 with TRBJ2-3, with TRBD2 identical over 10 bases. V trimming: 2 bases; J trimming: 10 bases; junction bases outside the gene matches: 9. Germline CDR1 is ENHRY and CDR2 is SYGVKD. This CDR3 has 15 amino acids.

The chain is built from TRBV9 and TRBJ1-4, with 8 bases matching TRBD1. This CDR3 contains 14 residues. Trimming cost V 5 bases and J 4 bases; bases outside gene matches: 4. The germline V gene has CDR1 SGDLS and CDR2 YYNGEE. The CDR3 DNA is TGTGCCAGCAGGGCTGGGACAGGTAATGAAAAACTGTTTTTT. As protein: CASRAGTGNEKLFF.

The chain couples TRBV19 to TRBJ1-2; 7 bases are shared with TRBD1. The CDR3 loop spans 12 amino acids. Germline V gives CDR1 LNHDA, CDR2 SQIVND (reference sequence). V dropped 8 bases and J dropped 10; count of bases not matched to a gene: 10. DNA of the CDR3: TGTGCCAGTTCGGACAGGCTCCTGGACTACACCTTC. Protein: CASSDRLLDYTF.

The chain combines TRBV5-1 with TRBJ2-7; 8 nucleotides match TRBD2. Germline loops: CDR1 SGHRS, CDR2 YFSETQ. The CDR3 consists of 12 residues. The ends lost 7 bases at V and 6 bases at J; junction bases unmatched: 6. The CDR3 nucleotides read TGCGCCAGCTCCCCAGCGGGAGTCGAGCAGTACTTC. Its protein product is CASSPAGVEQYF.

V gene TRBV27 combines with J gene TRBJ2-7; 7 bases are shared with TRBD1. CDR1 and CDR2 from the germline V gene are MNHEY and SMNVEV (reference sequence). Germline trimming cut 4 bases from V and 2 bases from J; bases unmatched to any gene: 8. This CDR3 comprises 15 residues. The CDR3: CASSSRQGATYEQYF. The CDR3 DNA reads as TGTGCCAGCAGTTCCAGACAGGGAGCTACCTACGAGCAGTACTTC.

This clone has only a few counts. The V gene is TRBV12-3 or TRBV12-4, the J gene TRBJ1-2; no definite D call. Trimming stripped 3 bases from V and 4 bases from J, with 3 bases between. The CDR3 extends over 11 amino acids. The CDR3: CASSFGYGYTF. CDR3 coding DNA: TGTGCCAGCAGTTTCGGCTATGGCTACACCTTC.

The V gene is TRBV29-1, the J gene TRBJ2-1, with D tentatively TRBD1 (7 bases). Germline V CDR1 and CDR2: SQVTM, ANQGSEA. Between the trimmed V and J ends, which lost 5 bases and 6 bases, there was a span of 11 bases. This CDR3 spans 12 amino acids. CDR3 sequence: CSVQGGFNEQFF. CDR3 DNA sequence: TGCAGCGTTCAGGGGGGTTTCAATGAGCAGTTCTTC.

The chain uses TRBV19 and TRBJ2-7; possible D gene TRBD1, 5 bases. V lost 4 bases and J lost 0, with 31 bases in between. CDR1 and CDR2 (germline): LNHDA, SQIVND (reference sequence). CDR3 length: 21 amino acids. The chain's CDR3 is CASSSRGSLQDSAVYSYEQYF. DNA of the CDR3: TGTGCCAGTAGTAGTAGGGGTAGTCTTCAGGATTCGGCAGTGTACTCCTACGAGCAGTACTTC.

In nucleotides, the CDR3 is TGCGCCAGCAGCCCCGGGACTAGCGGGGACACAGATACGCAGTATTTT. Translation: CASSPGTSGDTDTQYF. V is TRBV5-1 and J is TRBJ2-3; 13 bases match TRBD2. Germline CDR1 reads SGHRS; CDR2 reads YFSETQ. The CDR3 extends over 16 amino acids. J was trimmed by 2 bases and V by 4 bases; bases with no gene match: 4.

The J gene is TRBJ1-2, the V gene TRBV7-3, with a possible D match to TRBD1 (6 bases). The CDR3 is 14 amino acids. The germline V gene has CDR1 SGHTA and CDR2 FQGTGA. The V gene lost 4 bases and the J gene lost 3 bases, with 12 bases spanning the gap. DNA of the CDR3: TGTGCCAGCAGCTCGGGGGGCGGCGACTATGGCTACACCTTC. Translation: CASSSGGGDYGYTF.

This chain uses TRBV27 with TRBJ2-7; 11 bases match TRBD2. CDR1 and CDR2 from the germline V gene are MNHEY and SMNVEV (reference sequence). The CDR3 is made up of 14 amino acids. After removal of 6 bases from V and 5 bases from J, the junction contained 6 bases not matched to a gene. The CDR3 nucleotides read TGTGCCAGCAGAATACTAGCGGGAGACCACGAGCAGTACTTC. It is translated as CASRILAGDHEQYF.

The V and J genes are TRBV7-6 and TRBJ2-7; a possible D gene is TRBD2 (5 bases). The CDR3 runs 15 residues. Germline loops: CDR1 SGHVS, CDR2 FNYEAQ. With 4 bases removed from V and 1 base from J, the gap between germline ends came to 14 bases. For the CDR3, the DNA is TGTGCCAGCAGCTCCCGGGGAGCTCGATCCTACGAGCAGTACTTC. Amino acid sequence: CASSSRGARSYEQYF.

This clone was counted only a few times. This sequence joins TRBV4-2 and TRBJ2-6; 11 bases match TRBD2. Trimming at V came to 0 bases and at J to 0 bases, leaving 1 base not matched to a gene. Per germline, CDR1 LGHNA and CDR2 YNFKEQ. The CDR3 loop spans 18 amino acids. The DNA for the CDR3 is TGTGCCAGCAGCCAAGATAGCGGGAGGGGCTCTGGGGCCAACGTCCTGACTTTC. This sequence encodes CASSQDSGRGSGANVLTF.

The chain has TRBV6-2 or TRBV6-3 and TRBJ2-5; 9 bases fit TRBD1. After removal of 6 bases from V and 5 bases from J, the junction contained 13 bases not matched to a gene. The CDR3 sequence is 16 residues long. Germline V gene sequence: CDR1 MNHEY, CDR2 SVGEGT. The CDR3 region is CASSTRDRDLRETQYF. For the CDR3, the DNA is TGTGCCAGCAGCACCCGGGACAGGGACCTTCGGGAGACCCAGTACTTC.

J is TRBJ1-5 and V is TRBV28; D gene uncertain. Germline V gene lookup returns CDR1 MDHEN and CDR2 SYDVKM. The CDR3 length is 12 residues. V was shortened by 2 bases and J by 7 bases, with 6 bases between the two germline ends. Here the CDR3 DNA reads TGTGCCAGCAGTTTAACGCGGCAGCCCCAGCATTTT. As protein: CASSLTRQPQHF.

This chain links TRBV19 with TRBJ1-5, with 8 positions matching TRBD1. J was trimmed by 7 bases and V by 4 bases; bases with no gene match: 6. Germline lookup yields CDR1 LNHDA and CDR2 SQIVND (reference sequence). The CDR3 is 14 residues long. In DNA form, the CDR3 reads TGTGCCAGTAGTACCAGGGGGCGGATGCAGCCCCAGCATTTT. Amino acids: CASSTRGRMQPQHF. Supplemented by reference TRBV19 and TRBJ1-5, the full variable domain reads DGGITQSPKYLFRKEGQNVTLSCEQNLNHDAMYWYRQDPGQGLRLIYYSQIVNDFQKGDIAEGYSVSREKKESFPLTVTSAQKNPTAFYLCASSTRGRMQPQHFGDGTRLSIL.

The chain links TRBV7-8 to TRBJ2-1, with D perhaps TRBD1 (6 bases). CDR1 is SGHVS and CDR2 is FQNEAQ in the germline V gene. V was clipped by 5 bases and J by 4 bases, with 12 bases between them. The CDR3 is 14 amino acids. CDR3 amino acids: CASSQRGTYNEQFF. CDR3 nucleotide sequence: TGTGCCAGCAGCCAAAGGGGGACGTACAATGAGCAGTTCTTC.

The chain joins TRBV2 to TRBJ2-2; weak D call: TRBD2 (5 bases). Germline V gene data show CDR1 as SNHLY and CDR2 as FYNNEI. V lost 6 bases and J 4 bases, leaving 18 bases between the germline ends. This CDR3 is 16 amino acids long. DNA for the CDR3: TGTGCCAGCAGGACCACGGGGATCCGGTTCACCGGGGAGCTGTTTTTT. As protein: CASRTTGIRFTGELFF. The whole variable domain, filled in from reference TRBV2 and TRBJ2-2, reads EPEVTQTPSHQVTQMGQEVILRCVPISNHLYFYWYRQILGQKVEFLVSFYNNEISEKSEIFDDQFSVERPDGSNFTLKIRSTKLEDSAMYFCASRTTGIRFTGELFFGEGSRLTVL.

This clone came up once. The chain links TRBV29-1 to TRBJ2-1; 8 bases match TRBD2. Germline CDR1 is SQVTM and CDR2 is ANQGSEA. Trimming removed 7 bases from V and 6 bases from J; junction bases left unmatched: 5. The CDR3 runs to 12 residues. In DNA form, the CDR3 reads TGCAGCGAGAGCGGGAGTAGCAATGAGCAGTTCTTC. It specifies CSESGSSNEQFF.

This clone is a singleton in its sample. This chain uses TRBV28 with TRBJ2-3; no definite D call. Trimming took off 6 bases at V and 4 bases at J, with 8 bases between the two ends. The CDR3 totals 12 residues. CDR1 is MDHEN and CDR2 is SYDVKM in the germline V gene. The CDR3 protein is CASSVLPDTQYF. CDR3 nucleotides: TGTGCCAGCAGCGTACTCCCAGATACGCAGTATTTT.

This clone occurred once. J is TRBJ1-5 and V is TRBV5-1, with D maybe TRBD1 (5 bases). V was clipped by 4 bases and J by 4 bases, with 15 bases between them. The CDR3 spans 15 residues. CDR1 and CDR2 from the germline V gene are SGHRS and YFSETQ. The CDR3: CASSPVGGGNQPQHF. The CDR3 DNA reads TGCGCCAGCAGCCCGGTGGGGGGAGGGAATCAGCCCCAGCATTTT.

The chain links TRBV27 to TRBJ1-5, with 9 bases lining up with TRBD1. Germline CDR1 and CDR2: MNHEY and SMNVEV (reference sequence). The CDR3 extends over 14 amino acids. The junction had 2 bases not matched to a gene; V was cut back by 6 bases and J by 2 bases. The DNA of the CDR3 is TGTGCCAGCAGGGGACAGGGAGGCAATCAGCCCCAGCATTTT. It encodes CASRGQGGNQPQHF.